This T cell receptor beta chain was sequenced in a study of shared clonotypes between healthy human individuals. Study information: CD8 memory received one plate per donor, CD8 naive two, CD4 memory three and CD4 naive three.

Libraries were prepared by immunoSEQ multiplex PCR; TCRdb keeps only in-frame clonotypes and omits some of them. The sample yields 950,000 to 1,100,000 clones, about 76% seen once. Investigators divided CD4+ cells into CD45RA+ naive and CD45RA-negative memory subsets. The CDR3 is 14 amino acids. Per germline, CDR1 SNHLY and CDR2 FYNNEI. Trimming removed 9 bases from V and 8 bases from J; junction bases left unmatched: 11. Sequenced material: memory CD4+ T cells sorted from blood. Stated subset: CD45RA-negative fraction. The clonotype comes from a man between 18 and 29 years old in good health. This chain joins TRBV2 and TRBJ2-3, with 10 nucleotides matching TRBD2. Written as DNA, the CDR3 is TGTGCCAGTCTCTCTAGCGGGGGACGCGGTACGCAGTATTTT. It yields the protein CASLSSGGRGTQYF.